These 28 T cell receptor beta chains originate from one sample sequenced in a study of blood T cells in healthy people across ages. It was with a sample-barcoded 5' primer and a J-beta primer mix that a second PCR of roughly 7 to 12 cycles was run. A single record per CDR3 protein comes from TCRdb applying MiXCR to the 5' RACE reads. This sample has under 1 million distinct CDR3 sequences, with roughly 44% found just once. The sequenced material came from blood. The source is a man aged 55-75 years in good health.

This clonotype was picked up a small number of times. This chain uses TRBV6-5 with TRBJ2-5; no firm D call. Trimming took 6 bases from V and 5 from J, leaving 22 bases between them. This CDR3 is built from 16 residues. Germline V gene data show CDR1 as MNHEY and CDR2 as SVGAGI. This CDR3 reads CASSPDRQLLGETQYF. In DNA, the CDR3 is TGTGCCAGCAGCCCGGATCGGCAGTTACTGGGGGAGACCCAGTACTTC.

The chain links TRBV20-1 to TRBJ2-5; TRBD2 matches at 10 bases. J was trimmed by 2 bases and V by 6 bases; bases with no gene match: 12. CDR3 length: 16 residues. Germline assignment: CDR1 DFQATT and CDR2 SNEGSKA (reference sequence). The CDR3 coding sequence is TGCAGTGCCACCATAGCGGGGGGCCCGATTCAAGAGACCCAGTACTTC. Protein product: CSATIAGGPIQETQYF.

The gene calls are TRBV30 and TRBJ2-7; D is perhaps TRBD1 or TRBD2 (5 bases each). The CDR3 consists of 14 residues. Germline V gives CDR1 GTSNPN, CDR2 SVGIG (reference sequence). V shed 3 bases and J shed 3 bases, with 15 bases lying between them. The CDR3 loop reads CAWSRGGRDYEQYF. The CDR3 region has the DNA TGTGCCTGGAGCCGTGGAGGCAGGGACTACGAGCAGTACTTC.

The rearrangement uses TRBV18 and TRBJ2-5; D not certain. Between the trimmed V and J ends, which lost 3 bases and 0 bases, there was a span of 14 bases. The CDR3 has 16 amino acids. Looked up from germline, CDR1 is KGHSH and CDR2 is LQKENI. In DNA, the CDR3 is TGTGCCAGCTCACCGGCCAAGAAATATAACCAAGAGACCCAGTACTTC. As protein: CASSPAKKYNQETQYF.

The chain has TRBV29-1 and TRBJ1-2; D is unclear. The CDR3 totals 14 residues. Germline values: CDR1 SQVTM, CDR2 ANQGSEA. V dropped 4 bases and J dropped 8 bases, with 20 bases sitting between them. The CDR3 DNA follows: TGCAGCGTTGGTGGCTTCCTAAAAGGTTGGGGCTACACCTTC. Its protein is CSVGGFLKGWGYTF.

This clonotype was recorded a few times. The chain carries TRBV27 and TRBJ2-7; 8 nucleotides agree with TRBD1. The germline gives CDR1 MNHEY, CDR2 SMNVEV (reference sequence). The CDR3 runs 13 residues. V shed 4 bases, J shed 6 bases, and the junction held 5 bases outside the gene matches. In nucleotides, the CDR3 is TGTGCCAGCAGTTCGACAGGGGTTCCCGAGCAGTACTTC. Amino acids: CASSSTGVPEQYF.

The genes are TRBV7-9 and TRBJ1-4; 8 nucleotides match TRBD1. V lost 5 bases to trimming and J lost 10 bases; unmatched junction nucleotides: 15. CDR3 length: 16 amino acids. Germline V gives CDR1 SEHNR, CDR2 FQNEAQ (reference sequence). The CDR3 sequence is CASSPRGQAGYGKLFF. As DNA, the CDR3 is TGTGCCAGCAGCCCTAGGGGACAGGCCGGGTACGGAAAACTGTTTTTT. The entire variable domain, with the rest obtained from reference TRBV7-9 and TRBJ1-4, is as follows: DTGVSQNPRHKITKRGQNVTFRCDPISEHNRLYWYRQTLGQGPEFLTYFQNEAQLEKSRLLSDRFSAERPKGSFSTLEIQRTEQGDSAMYLCASSPRGQAGYGKLFFGSGTQLSVL.

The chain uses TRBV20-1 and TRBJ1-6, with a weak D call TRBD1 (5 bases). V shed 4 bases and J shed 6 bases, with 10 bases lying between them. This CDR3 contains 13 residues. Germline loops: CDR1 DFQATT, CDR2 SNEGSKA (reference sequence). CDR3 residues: CSAIETVNSPLHF. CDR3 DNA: TGCAGTGCTATCGAGACAGTTAATTCACCCCTCCACTTT.

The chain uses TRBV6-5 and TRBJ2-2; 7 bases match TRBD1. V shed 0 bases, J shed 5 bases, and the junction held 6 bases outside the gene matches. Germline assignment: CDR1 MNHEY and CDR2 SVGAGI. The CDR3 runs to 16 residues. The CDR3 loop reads CASSYSGQGDTGELFF. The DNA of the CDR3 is TGTGCCAGCAGTTACTCCGGGCAGGGGGATACCGGGGAGCTGTTTTTT.

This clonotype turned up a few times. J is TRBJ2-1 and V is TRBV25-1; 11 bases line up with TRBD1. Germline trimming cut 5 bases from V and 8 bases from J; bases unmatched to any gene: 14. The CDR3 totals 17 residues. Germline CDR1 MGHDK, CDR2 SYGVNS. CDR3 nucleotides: TGTGCCAGCAGTCGAGCGGCCGGGACAGGGGGTTTAGATGAGCAGTTCTTC. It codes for CASSRAAGTGGLDEQFF. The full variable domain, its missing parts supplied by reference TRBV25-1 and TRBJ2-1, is EADIYQTPRYLVIGTGKKITLECSQTMGHDKMYWYQQDPGMELHLIHYSYGVNSTEKGDLSSESTVSRIRTEHFPLTLESARPSHTSQYLCASSRAAGTGGLDEQFFGPGTRLTVL.

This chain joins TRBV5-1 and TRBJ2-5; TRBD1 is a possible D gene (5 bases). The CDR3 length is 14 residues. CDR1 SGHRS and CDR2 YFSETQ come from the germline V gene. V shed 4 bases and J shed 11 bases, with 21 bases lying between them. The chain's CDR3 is CASSARGVGNEQYF. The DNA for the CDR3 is TGCGCCAGCAGCGCAAGGGGCGTTGGGAATGAGCAGTACTTC.

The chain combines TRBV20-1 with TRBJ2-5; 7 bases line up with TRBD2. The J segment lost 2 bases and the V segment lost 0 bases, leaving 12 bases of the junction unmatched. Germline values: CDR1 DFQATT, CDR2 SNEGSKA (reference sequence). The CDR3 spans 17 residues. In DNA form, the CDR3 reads TGCAGTGCTAGAGATAAGGGAGGGGTCTGGGGACAAGAGACCCAGTACTTC. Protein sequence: CSARDKGGVWGQETQYF.

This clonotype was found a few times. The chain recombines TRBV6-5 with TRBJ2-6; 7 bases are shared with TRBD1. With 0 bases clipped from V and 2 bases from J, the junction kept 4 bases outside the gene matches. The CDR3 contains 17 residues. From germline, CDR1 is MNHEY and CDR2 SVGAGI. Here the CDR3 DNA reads TGTGCCAGCAGTTACTCGTCGCAGGGGGCTGGGGCCAACGTCCTGACTTTC. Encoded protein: CASSYSSQGAGANVLTF.

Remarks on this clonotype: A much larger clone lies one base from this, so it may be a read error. CDR3 amino acids: CSVDGPGQETQYF. The CDR3 DNA is TGCAGCGTTGACGGGCCAGGCCAAGAGACCCAGTACTTC. The chain has TRBV29-1 and TRBJ2-5, with no clear D. Germline lookup yields CDR1 SQVTM and CDR2 ANQGSEA. V was trimmed by 3 bases and J by 1 base, leaving 9 bases between them. The CDR3 has 13 amino acids.

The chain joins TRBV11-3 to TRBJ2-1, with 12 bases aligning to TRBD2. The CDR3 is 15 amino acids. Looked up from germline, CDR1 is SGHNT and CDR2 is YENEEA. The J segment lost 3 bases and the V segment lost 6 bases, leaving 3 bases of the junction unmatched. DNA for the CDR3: TGTGCCAGCAGGACTAGCGGGGGTGTCTACAATGAGCAGTTCTTC. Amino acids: CASRTSGGVYNEQFF.

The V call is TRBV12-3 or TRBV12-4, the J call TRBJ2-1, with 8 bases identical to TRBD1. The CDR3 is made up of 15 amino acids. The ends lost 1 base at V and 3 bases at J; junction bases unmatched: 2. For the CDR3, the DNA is TGTGCCAGCAGTTTAGGGGACAGGTTCTACAATGAGCAGTTCTTC. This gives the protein CASSLGDRFYNEQFF.

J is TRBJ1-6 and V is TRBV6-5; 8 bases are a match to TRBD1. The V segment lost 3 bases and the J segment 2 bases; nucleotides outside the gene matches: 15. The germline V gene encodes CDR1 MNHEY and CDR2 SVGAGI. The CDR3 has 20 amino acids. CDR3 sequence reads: CASSYLAGGESNTYNSPLHF. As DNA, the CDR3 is TGTGCCAGCAGTTATTTGGCAGGGGGCGAAAGTAACACCTATAATTCACCCCTCCACTTT.

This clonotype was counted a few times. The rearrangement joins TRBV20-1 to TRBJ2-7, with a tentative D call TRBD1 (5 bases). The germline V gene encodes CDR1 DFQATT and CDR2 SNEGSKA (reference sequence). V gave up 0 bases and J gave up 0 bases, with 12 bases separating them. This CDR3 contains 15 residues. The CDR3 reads CSARDVDSFSYEQYF. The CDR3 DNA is TGCAGTGCTAGAGACGTCGACAGCTTCTCCTACGAGCAGTACTTC.

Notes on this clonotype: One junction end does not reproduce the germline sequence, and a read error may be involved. CDR3 in DNA: TGTGCCAGCAGCTTAAACAGGAACACTGGAGCTTTCTTT. Protein product: CASSLNRNTGAFF. V gene TRBV5-5 combines with J gene TRBJ1-1; TRBD1 is a possible D gene (5 bases). The CDR3 loop spans 13 amino acids. Germline CDR1 SGHKS, CDR2 YYEKEE (reference sequence).

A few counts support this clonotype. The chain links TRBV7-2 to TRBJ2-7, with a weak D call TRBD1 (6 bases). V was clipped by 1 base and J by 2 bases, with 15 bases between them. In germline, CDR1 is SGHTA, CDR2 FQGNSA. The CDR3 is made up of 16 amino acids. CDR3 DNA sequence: TGTGCCAGCAGCTTAGGACGGGGCAGGGGTCCCTACGAGCAGTACTTC. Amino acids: CASSLGRGRGPYEQYF.

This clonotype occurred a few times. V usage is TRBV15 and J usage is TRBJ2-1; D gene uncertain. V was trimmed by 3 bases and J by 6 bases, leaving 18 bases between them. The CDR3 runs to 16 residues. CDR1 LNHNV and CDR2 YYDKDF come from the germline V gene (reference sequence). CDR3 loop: CATSSGIGLLGNEQFF. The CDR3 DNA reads TGTGCCACCAGCAGCGGAATAGGTCTATTGGGCAATGAGCAGTTCTTC.

In nucleotides, the CDR3 is TGTGCCAGCAGTGTATACGAGGTCAGTGAGCAGTTCTTC. Translating it yields CASSVYEVSEQFF. The rearrangement links TRBV9 to TRBJ2-1; D gene ambiguous. The length of the CDR3 is 13 residues. The germline V gene encodes CDR1 SGDLS and CDR2 YYNGEE. V gave up 5 bases and J gave up 9 bases, with 15 bases separating them. The variable domain in full, with the rest retrieved from reference TRBV9 and TRBJ2-1, is DSGVTQTPKHLITATGQRVTLRCSPRSGDLSVYWYQQSLDQGLQFLIQYYNGEERAKGNILERFSAQQFPDLHSELNLSSLELGDSALYFCASSVYEVSEQFFGPGTRLTVL.

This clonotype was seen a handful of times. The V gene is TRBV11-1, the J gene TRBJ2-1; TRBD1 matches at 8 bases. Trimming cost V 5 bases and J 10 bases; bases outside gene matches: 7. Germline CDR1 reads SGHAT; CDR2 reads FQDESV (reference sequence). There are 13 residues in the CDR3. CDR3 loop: CASSERQGFEQFF. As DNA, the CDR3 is TGTGCCAGCAGCGAAAGACAGGGGTTCGAGCAGTTCTTC.

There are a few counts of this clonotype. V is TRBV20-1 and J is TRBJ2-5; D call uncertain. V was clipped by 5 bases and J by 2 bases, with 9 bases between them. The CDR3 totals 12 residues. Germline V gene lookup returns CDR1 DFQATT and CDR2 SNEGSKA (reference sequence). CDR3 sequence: CSAFGFQETQYF. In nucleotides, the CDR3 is TGCAGTGCTTTCGGGTTTCAAGAGACCCAGTACTTC.

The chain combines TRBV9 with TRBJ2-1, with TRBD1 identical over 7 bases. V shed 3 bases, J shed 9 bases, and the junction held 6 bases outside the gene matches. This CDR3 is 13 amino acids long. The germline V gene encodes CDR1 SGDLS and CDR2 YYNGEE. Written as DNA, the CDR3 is TGTGCCAGCAGCGAAGGGGGCCTTGGTGAGCAGTTCTTC. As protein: CASSEGGLGEQFF.

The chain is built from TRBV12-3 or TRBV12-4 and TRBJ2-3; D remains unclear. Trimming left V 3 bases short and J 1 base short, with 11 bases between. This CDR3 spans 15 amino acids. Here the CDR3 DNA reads TGTGCCAGCAGTTTTGGTGGTAAACGCACAGATACGCAGTATTTT. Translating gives CASSFGGKRTDTQYF.

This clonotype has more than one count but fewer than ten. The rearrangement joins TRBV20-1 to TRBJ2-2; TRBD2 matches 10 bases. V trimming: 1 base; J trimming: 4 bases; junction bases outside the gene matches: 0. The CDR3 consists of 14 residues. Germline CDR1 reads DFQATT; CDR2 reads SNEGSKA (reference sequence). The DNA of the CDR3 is TGCAGTGCTAGAGCTAGCGGGGGCACCGGGGAGCTGTTTTTT. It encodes CSARASGGTGELFF.

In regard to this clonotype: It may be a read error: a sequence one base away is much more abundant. DNA of the CDR3: TGCATCGTTGAAGCGGAGGGCTACGAGCAGTACTTC. Protein sequence: CIVEAEGYEQYF. The V call is TRBV29-1, the J call TRBJ2-4, with D maybe TRBD2 (6 bases). The J call may be in error: the DNA end matches TRBJ2-7 better. Per the germline V gene, CDR1 is SQVTM and CDR2 is ANQGSEA. The CDR3 length is 12 residues.